The clone carrying this TCR beta chain occurred a few times. The antigen is unknown. Per germline, CDR1 SGHTA and CDR2 FQGTGA. The CDR3 consists of 13 residues. The V end was cut by 11 bases, the J end by 6 bases, with 19 bases between. This specimen comes from a study of CD8 T cells in ankylosing spondylitis. Overall study results and limits: Clones linked with disease were CD8+ and fairly uncommon in the peripheral blood. Made up of fewer than ten highly homologous variants, a TCR beta motif appeared characteristic of ankylosing spondylitis blood. Earlier work had already found some motif variants in reactive arthritis synovial fluid and blood.

For TCR beta, libraries came from quantitative 5'-RACE with molecular barcodes. MiXCR was run by TCRdb on the 5' RACE reads, yielding one entry per CDR3 protein. The table lists about 170,000 distinct CDR3 sequences, roughly 18% of them singletons, with under 9% in the top ten. Specimen: blood, either unsorted or a sorted T cell fraction (not recorded which). The chain links TRBV7-3 to TRBJ1-1; possibly TRBD1 for D (5 bases). This clonotype originated in a male donor with ankylosing spondylitis or in good health (not recorded which). CDR3 loop: CAWRGRVFPEAFF. In DNA form, the CDR3 reads TGTGCCTGGAGAGGCAGGGTCTTTCCTGAAGCTTTCTTT.